What follows are 3 T cell receptor beta chains derived from one specimen sequenced in a study of blood T cell repertoires in COVID-19. Profiling relied on immunoSEQ multiplex PCR, and the TCRdb table lists in-frame clones only, not all of them. Here the sample spans over 85,000 clones, 84% being singletons. The sample comprised peripheral blood. Every receptor here comes from a middle-aged man with active or convalescent COVID-19.

V gene TRBV7-9 combines with J gene TRBJ2-1, with 8 bases matching TRBD1. The CDR3 extends over 14 amino acids. Trimming took 8 bases from V and 0 from J; bases not matched to a gene: 3. Germline lookup yields CDR1 SEHNR and CDR2 FQNEAQ (reference sequence). In nucleotides, the CDR3 is TGTGCCAGCCAGGGGGCAAGCTCCTACAATGAGCAGTTCTTC. It encodes CASQGASSYNEQFF.

The V and J genes are TRBV9 and TRBJ1-4, with a weak D call TRBD1 (6 bases). The CDR3 length is 14 residues. Trimming removed 0 bases from V and 6 bases from J, with 9 bases in between. Germline values: CDR1 SGDLS, CDR2 YYNGEE. The DNA for the CDR3 is TGTGCCAGCAGCGTAGGAGCAGGGGATGAAAAACTGTTTTTT. It codes for CASSVGAGDEKLFF. The full variable domain, in which reference TRBV9 and TRBJ1-4 provide the parts outside the CDR3, is DSGVTQTPKHLITATGQRVTLRCSPRSGDLSVYWYQQSLDQGLQFLIQYYNGEERAKGNILERFSAQQFPDLHSELNLSSLELGDSALYFCASSVGAGDEKLFFGSGTQLSVL.

This clone was recorded once. The gene calls are TRBV12-5 and TRBJ1-1; 8 bases agree with TRBD1. Germline CDR1 LGHNT, CDR2 FRNRAP. CDR3 size: 13 residues. The V segment lost 7 bases and the J segment 11 bases; nucleotides outside the gene matches: 12. CDR3 bases: TGTGCTAGTGCCCTCGGACAGGGCGTTGTTGCTTTCTTT. As protein: CASALGQGVVAFF.